Listed below are T cell receptor beta chains from one sample, sequenced in a study of blood T cell repertoires in COVID-19. Using immunoSEQ multiplex PCR, the repertoire was profiled, and TCRdb retains in-frame clones only, with some absent. The data show roughly 350,000 clones, about 90% seen once. The specimen was peripheral blood. These receptors came from a woman between 45 and 65 years old with COVID-19, enrolled during active disease. Each CDR3 is given with its conserved first and last residue. D genes are given only for firm matches. Clone size is shown for a subset of rows, as once, few, many or a class of expanded clone.

.	TRBV4-1	.	TRBJ2-7	CASSQATVYEQYF	TGCGCCAGCAGCCAAGCTACAGTCTACGAGCAGTACTTC
.	TRBV19	.	TRBJ1-3	CASTLPLHSGPSGNTIYF	TGTGCCAGTACTCTTCCCCTCCACAGCGGACCCTCTGGAAACACCATATATTTT
.	TRBV13	.	TRBJ1-2	CASSLGYSMEGYTF	TGTGCCAGCAGCTTAGGCTACAGCATGGAAGGCTACACCTTC
.	TRBV19	.	TRBJ2-2	CASSGGHLNTGELFF	TGTGCCAGTAGTGGTGGGCATTTGAACACCGGGGAGCTGTTTTTT
.	TRBV18	.	TRBJ1-2	CASSPPVDRRYGYTF	TGTGCCAGCTCACCACCGGTCGACAGGCGCTATGGCTACACCTTC
.	TRBV18	.	TRBJ1-1	CASSLSRDRAFF	TGTGCCAGCTCACTAAGCAGGGATCGAGCTTTCTTT
once	TRBV2	.	TRBJ2-1	CASSAQGDNEQFF	TGTGCCAGCAGTGCACAGGGTGACAATGAGCAGTTCTTC
.	TRBV4-2	.	TRBJ2-1	CASSQDSWGTSYNEQFF	TGTGCCAGCAGCCAAGATAGTTGGGGGACTTCCTACAATGAGCAGTTCTTC
once	TRBV4-1	.	TRBJ2-7	CASSHIGGSYEQYF	TGCGCCAGCAGCCATATAGGGGGCTCCTACGAGCAGTACTTC
.	TRBV10-2	.	TRBJ2-1	CASGVANEQFF	TGCGCCAGCGGAGTGGCCAATGAGCAGTTCTTC
.	TRBV27	TRBD2	TRBJ2-7	CASTSGTSGMWQYF	TGTGCCAGCACCTCAGGGACTAGCGGGATGTGGCAGTACTTC
.	TRBV30	TRBD1	TRBJ2-2	CAGRTGSTTGELFF	TGTGCCGGGAGGACAGGGTCGACCACCGGGGAGCTGTTTTTT
.	TRBV2	TRBD1	TRBJ1-1	CASSGQGQSMNTEAFF	TGTGCCAGCAGTGGACAGGGTCAATCCATGAACACTGAAGCTTTCTTT
.	TRBV24-1	.	TRBJ2-1	CATSDNSPSGVNEQFF	TGTGCCACCAGTGATAACTCCCCATCCGGGGTCAATGAGCAGTTCTTC
.	TRBV6-5	TRBD1	TRBJ2-1	CASSYSGQGINEQFF	TGTGCCAGCAGTTACTCGGGACAGGGTATTAATGAGCAGTTCTTC
.	TRBV27	TRBD1	TRBJ1-5	CASSTQGDGQPQHF	TGTGCCAGCTCCACACAGGGGGACGGACAGCCCCAGCATTTT
.	TRBV29-1	TRBD1	TRBJ1-2	CSGGTGATYGYTF	TGCAGCGGCGGGACAGGGGCGACCTATGGCTACACCTTC
.	TRBV5-5	TRBD1	TRBJ1-5	CASSFRDRGLQPQHF	TGTGCCAGCAGCTTCCGGGACAGGGGGCTTCAGCCCCAGCATTTT